There are a few counts of the clone carrying this TCR beta chain. What it recognizes is unknown. Measured with immunoSEQ multiplex PCR; TCRdb has only the in-frame clones, and not every one. The sample has about 16,000 clones; 50% are singletons. The sample originates from a study of radiation and T cells in renal cell carcinoma. V was clipped by 3 bases and J by 6 bases, with 14 bases between them. This CDR3 spans 14 amino acids. Germline V gene sequence: CDR1 MNHNY, CDR2 SVGAGI (reference sequence). The study, taken as a whole, reports: Baseline intratumoral clonotype presence is unknown without pretreatment biopsies. From baseline, blood top tumor clonotypes peaked at 2 weeks post-radiation.

As for treatment: 15 Gy SBRT to primary tumor, nephrectomy 4 weeks later. Nephrectomy followed 15 Gy stereotactic body radiation by 4 weeks. The input for sequencing was tumor tissue, taken from a patient whose treatment included radiotherapy and nephrectomy. This chain connects TRBV6-6 to TRBJ1-2, with D maybe TRBD1 (6 bases). The TCR comes from a woman aged 55-70 years with renal cell carcinoma. For the CDR3, the DNA is TGTGCCAGCAGTTATGAGGGCAGGGGAAATGGCTACACCTTC. Translation: CASSYEGRGNGYTF.